The 10 T cell receptor beta chains presented below share a single source sample, sequenced in a study of response to subunit inactivated influenza vaccine. TCRdb re-analysed the RT-PCR reads in MiXCR, keeping a single row per CDR3 protein. The table has approximately 700,000 distinct CDR3 sequences, around 16% seen once. The specimen comprised PBMCs from blood, sampled 11 to 12 days after vaccination. All receptors derive from a man aged 50-60 years who received an inactivated influenza vaccine.

This sequence joins TRBV6-1 and TRBJ2-7; D may be TRBD1 or TRBD2 (5 bases each). V shed 6 bases and J shed 2 bases, with 11 bases lying between them. This CDR3 has 13 residues. Germline CDR1 MNHNS, CDR2 SASEGT. The CDR3 DNA sequence: TGTGCCAGCAGGGACTTAGGGGCCTACGAGCAGTACTTC. It translates to CASRDLGAYEQYF.

The CDR3 region is CASSQPGGPQHF. CDR3 DNA: TGTGCCAGCAGCCAACCGGGCGGGCCCCAGCATTTT. The rearrangement links TRBV14 to TRBJ1-5, with D unresolved. The CDR3 has 12 residues. Between the trimmed V and J ends, which lost 2 bases and 9 bases, there was a span of 8 bases. Germline lookup yields CDR1 SGHDN and CDR2 FVKESK.

This rearrangement joins TRBV12-1 to TRBJ2-1; no DNA check was done on the table's D call, TRBD2. TRBV12-1 counts as a pseudogene. The CDR3 loop spans 17 amino acids. The CDR3 DNA is TGTGCCAGCAGCCTCACTAGCGTCCTTAGTACTTACAATGAGCAGTTCTTC. This sequence encodes CASSLTSVLSTYNEQFF.

The rearrangement joins TRBV5-1 to TRBJ2-2, with D maybe TRBD1 (5 bases). The ends were cut back, 5 bases at V and 0 bases at J, with 8 bases in the middle. Germline V gene sequence: CDR1 SGHRS, CDR2 YFSETQ. The CDR3 covers 14 residues. CDR3 nucleotide sequence: TGCGCCAGCAGGACAGTTTCGAACACCGGGGAGCTGTTTTTT. Encoded protein: CASRTVSNTGELFF.

The rearrangement joins TRBV12-3 or TRBV12-4 to TRBJ2-1; D perhaps matches TRBD1 (7 bases). Trimming took off 6 bases at V and 0 bases at J, with 18 bases between the two ends. There are 17 residues in the CDR3. CDR3 DNA: TGTGCCAGCAGCCCGGGACAGTGGAGGGGCTCCTACAATGAGCAGTTCTTC. Translation gives CASSPGQWRGSYNEQFF.

CDR3: CASSSQINYGYTF. The CDR3 DNA follows: TGTGCCAGCAGCTCACAGATTAACTATGGCTACACCTTC. The V call is TRBV7-2, the J call TRBJ1-2; D ambiguous. Germline V gives CDR1 SGHTA, CDR2 FQGNSA. This CDR3 is built from 13 residues. The V gene lost 4 bases and the J gene lost 1 base, with 7 bases spanning the gap.

This clonotype was observed at least ten times. V and J are TRBV18 and TRBJ2-3; D possibly corresponds to TRBD1 (5 bases). Germline CDR1 reads KGHSH; CDR2 reads LQKENI. CDR3 length equals 12 residues. V shed 8 bases and J shed 8 bases, with 14 bases lying between them. The CDR3 coding sequence is TGTGCCAGCGCAATATACGACAGTACGCAGTATTTT. This sequence encodes CASAIYDSTQYF.

This chain links TRBV12-3 or TRBV12-4 with TRBJ2-1; TRBD1 matches at 9 bases. The CDR3 has 15 residues. With 5 bases clipped from V and 7 bases from J, the junction kept 9 bases outside the gene matches. CDR3 in amino acids: CASSGTGKVRNEQFF. CDR3 nucleotides: TGTGCCAGCAGTGGGACAGGGAAGGTTAGGAATGAGCAGTTCTTC.

This clonotype was seen only a few times. Here the CDR3 reads CASSEADLGTGELFF. In nucleotides, the CDR3 is TGCGCCAGCAGTGAAGCGGACCTAGGCACCGGGGAGCTGTTTTTT. The gene calls are TRBV5-1 and TRBJ2-2; D may be TRBD2 (5 bases). CDR1 and CDR2 (germline): SGHRS, YFSETQ. CDR3 length: 15 amino acids. V lost 5 bases and J 4 bases, leaving 15 bases between the germline ends.

This clonotype has more than one count but fewer than ten. CDR3 DNA sequence: TGTGCCAGTAGGCTAGACGGGGGAACCGGGGAGCTGTTTTTT. Its translation is CASRLDGGTGELFF. The rearrangement links TRBV19 to TRBJ2-2; D may be TRBD2 (6 bases). The germline gives CDR1 LNHDA, CDR2 SQIVND (reference sequence). Trimming shortened V by 6 bases and J by 5 bases, and 13 bases separated the two germline ends. The CDR3 is 14 residues long.